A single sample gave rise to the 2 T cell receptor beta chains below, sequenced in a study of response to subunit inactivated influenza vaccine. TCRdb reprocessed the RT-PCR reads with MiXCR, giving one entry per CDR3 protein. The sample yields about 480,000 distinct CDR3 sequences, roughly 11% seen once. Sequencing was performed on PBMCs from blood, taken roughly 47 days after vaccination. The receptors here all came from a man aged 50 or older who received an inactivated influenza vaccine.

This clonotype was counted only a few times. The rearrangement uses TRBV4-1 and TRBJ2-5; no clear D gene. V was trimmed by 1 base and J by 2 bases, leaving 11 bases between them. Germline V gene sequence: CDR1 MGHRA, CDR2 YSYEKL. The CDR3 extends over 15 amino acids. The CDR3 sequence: CASSQGSGRQETQYF. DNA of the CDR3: TGCGCCAGCAGCCAAGGCTCAGGCCGGCAAGAGACCCAGTACTTC.

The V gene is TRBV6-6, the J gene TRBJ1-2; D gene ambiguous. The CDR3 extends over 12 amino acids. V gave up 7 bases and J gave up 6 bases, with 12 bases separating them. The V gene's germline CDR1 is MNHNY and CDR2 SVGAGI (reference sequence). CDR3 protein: CASNTVGHGYTF. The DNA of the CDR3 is TGTGCCAGCAACACGGTGGGCCATGGCTACACCTTC.